The 24 T cell receptor beta chains given below trace back to one sample, sequenced in a study of technical replicates of blood from several donors. Here immunoSEQ multiplex PCR was the method, and the copy in TCRdb shows in-frame clones only, minus some. Counted here are tens of thousands of clones, 95% occurring once; the ten biggest clones make up roughly 0.28%. Material for sequencing was T cells isolated from PBMCs. These receptors were collected from a human donor in good health.

The rearrangement uses TRBV7-9 and TRBJ2-2; weak D call: TRBD1 (6 bases). Trimming removed 4 bases at V and 5 bases at J, with 14 bases between. This CDR3 has 15 amino acids. Germline CDR1 reads SEHNR; CDR2 reads FQNEAQ (reference sequence). CDR3 DNA sequence: TGTGCCAGCAGCTCCTCGGGACACCCAACCGGGGAGCTGTTTTTT. Amino acids: CASSSSGHPTGELFF.

The chain has TRBV5-1 and TRBJ2-2, with D possibly TRBD2 on 6 matching bases. V lost 0 bases, J lost 3 bases, and 9 bases lay in between. The CDR3 is 15 amino acids. Germline lookup yields CDR1 SGHRS and CDR2 YFSETQ. The CDR3 nucleotides are TGCGCCAGCAGCTTGGGACTAGTCGACACCGGGGAGCTGTTTTTT. It codes for CASSLGLVDTGELFF. Complete variable domain (other parts from reference TRBV5-1 and TRBJ2-2): KAGVTQTPRYLIKTRGQQVTLSCSPISGHRSVSWYQQTPGQGLQFLFEYFSETQRNKGNFPGRFSGRQFSNSRSEMNVSTLELGDSALYLCASSLGLVDTGELFFGEGSRLTVL.

The chain recombines TRBV7-7 with TRBJ1-1; 7 bases are shared with TRBD1. The germline V gene encodes CDR1 SSHAT and CDR2 FNYEAQ (reference sequence). Germline trimming cut 1 base from V and 5 bases from J; bases unmatched to any gene: 1. The CDR3 runs 13 residues. In DNA form, the CDR3 reads TGTGCCAGCAGCTTAGGACAGGGAACTGAAGCTTTCTTT. Translation gives CASSLGQGTEAFF.

V usage is TRBV28 and J usage is TRBJ2-7; 8 bases map to TRBD1. Germline V gives CDR1 MDHEN, CDR2 SYDVKM. The CDR3 totals 14 residues. The V and J ends lost 10 bases and 4 bases, in that order; junction bases with no gene match: 12. CDR3 residues: CAIQKRTGWYEQYF. The CDR3 DNA is TGTGCCATACAAAAGAGGACAGGGTGGTACGAGCAGTACTTC.

V and J are TRBV6-5 and TRBJ1-1, with D maybe TRBD1 (6 bases). The CDR3 totals 13 residues. From germline, CDR1 is MNHEY and CDR2 SVGAGI. Trimming pared 4 bases from V and 4 bases from J, leaving 10 bases between. CDR3 residues: CASSSGDATEAFF. CDR3 sequence (DNA): TGTGCCAGCAGTTCAGGGGATGCCACTGAAGCTTTCTTT.

The chain links TRBV6-5 to TRBJ2-1; the D gene is possibly TRBD1 (7 bases). Germline loops: CDR1 MNHEY, CDR2 SVGAGI. The CDR3 extends over 15 amino acids. The V end was cut by 6 bases, the J end by 10 bases, with 22 bases between. The CDR3 region has the DNA TGTGCCAGCAGCTTACATAGCGGAGGGGGCGGCGAGCAGTTCTTC. Translating gives CASSLHSGGGGEQFF.

The chain is built from TRBV5-1 and TRBJ2-2, with D possibly TRBD1 on 6 matching bases. Germline V lookup: CDR1 SGHRS, CDR2 YFSETQ. The CDR3 runs to 15 residues. Trimming shortened V by 0 bases and J by 4 bases, and 10 bases separated the two germline ends. The CDR3 DNA reads TGCGCCAGCAGCTTGGCTCAGGGGCGCACCGGGGAGCTGTTTTTT. It codes for CASSLAQGRTGELFF.

The rearrangement uses TRBV5-5 and TRBJ2-7; D is undetermined. The germline V and J ends were trimmed by 0 bases and 3 bases, with 13 bases remaining between them. CDR3 size: 15 residues. CDR1 and CDR2 (germline): SGHKS, YYEKEE (reference sequence). CDR3 amino acids: CASSLALGLIYEQYF. CDR3 sequence (DNA): TGTGCCAGCAGCTTGGCTCTAGGTTTGATCTACGAGCAGTACTTC.

The V and J genes are TRBV5-1 and TRBJ2-7; TRBD2 matches at 10 bases. CDR3 size: 14 residues. Per germline, CDR1 SGHRS and CDR2 YFSETQ. V trimming: 0 bases; J trimming: 6 bases; junction bases outside the gene matches: 3. The CDR3 reads CASSLGLAGFEQYF. The CDR3 region has the DNA TGCGCCAGCAGCTTGGGACTAGCGGGTTTCGAGCAGTACTTC.

This CDR3 reads CASSIRTGGNTGELFF. In DNA form, the CDR3 reads TGTGCCAGTAGTATCCGGACAGGGGGGAACACCGGGGAGCTGTTTTTT. This chain connects TRBV19 to TRBJ2-2; 10 positions agree with TRBD1. CDR3 length: 16 amino acids. The trim removed 3 bases at V and 1 base at J, leaving 2 bases unmatched. The germline gives CDR1 LNHDA, CDR2 SQIVND (reference sequence).

The chain joins TRBV19 to TRBJ2-7; a possible D gene is TRBD1 (6 bases). Germline V lookup: CDR1 LNHDA, CDR2 SQIVND (reference sequence). V dropped 8 bases and J dropped 6 bases, with 17 bases sitting between them. The CDR3 consists of 13 residues. CDR3 residues: CASSFRQGFEQYF. CDR3 coding DNA: TGTGCCAGTTCCTTCCGGCAGGGGTTCGAGCAGTACTTC.

This clone has more than one count but fewer than ten. V usage is TRBV11-2 and J usage is TRBJ1-6; 8 bases agree with TRBD1. The germline V gene has CDR1 SGHAT and CDR2 FQNNGV. The ends lost 2 bases at V and 10 bases at J; junction bases unmatched: 7. This CDR3 spans 15 amino acids. In DNA, the CDR3 is TGTGCCAGCAGCTTAAGGGTAACAGGGGGATCACCCCTCCACTTT. Protein: CASSLRVTGGSPLHF.

The V and J genes are TRBV6-5 and TRBJ1-1, with D possibly being TRBD1 (5 bases). The CDR3 covers 14 residues. Looked up from germline, CDR1 is MNHEY and CDR2 is SVGAGI. V lost 2 bases, J lost 1 base, and 8 bases lay in between. In DNA form, the CDR3 reads TGTGCCAGCAGTTACCGAACAGGGAACACTGAAGCTTTCTTT. Amino acid sequence: CASSYRTGNTEAFF.

V and J are TRBV29-1 and TRBJ2-7; D is perhaps TRBD1 (6 bases). The CDR3 has 12 amino acids. Germline loops: CDR1 SQVTM, CDR2 ANQGSEA. Trimming stripped 7 bases from V and 3 bases from J, with 13 bases between. The CDR3 region has the DNA TGCAGCGCCGGACAGACAGACTACGAGCAGTACTTC. Protein product: CSAGQTDYEQYF.

This clone appeared a single time. This chain connects TRBV4-1 to TRBJ2-1; TRBD2 aligns across 9 bases. Germline loops: CDR1 MGHRA, CDR2 YSYEKL. CDR3 length: 20 residues. The junction had 18 bases not matched to a gene; V was cut back by 2 bases and J by 4 bases. The CDR3 reads CASSQSGGSLGGLAYNEQFF. CDR3 nucleotide sequence: TGCGCCAGCAGCCAATCAGGAGGGTCCCTCGGGGGACTAGCTTACAATGAGCAGTTCTTC.

The rearrangement links TRBV19 to TRBJ2-5; TRBD1 might be the D (6 bases). The germline V gene encodes CDR1 LNHDA and CDR2 SQIVND (reference sequence). The CDR3 spans 15 residues. Trimming removed 2 bases at V and 4 bases at J, with 14 bases between. The CDR3 nucleotides are TGTGCCAGTAGTATACAGGGGCTCAAGCCAGAGACCCAGTACTTC. Translation gives CASSIQGLKPETQYF.

The V and J genes are TRBV4-1 and TRBJ1-1; D may be TRBD1 (5 bases). The CDR3 sequence is 15 residues long. CDR1 is MGHRA, CDR2 YSYEKL, per germline. Deletions cut 0 bases from V and 0 bases from J, with 8 bases between. The DNA of the CDR3 is TGCGCCAGCAGCCAAGATCAGGGAATGAACACTGAAGCTTTCTTT. Its protein is CASSQDQGMNTEAFF.

The chain carries TRBV5-1 and TRBJ2-5, with TRBD2 matching 7 bases. The CDR3 runs to 15 residues. Germline CDR1 SGHRS, CDR2 YFSETQ. J gave up 4 bases and V 3 bases, and 9 bases lay outside the gene matches. The chain's CDR3 is CASSSTRGEGETQYF. The CDR3 region has the DNA TGCGCCAGCAGCTCTACACGGGGGGAGGGAGAGACCCAGTACTTC.

This clone has just one count. V and J are TRBV19 and TRBJ1-1; 8 nucleotides line up with TRBD1. The germline CDR1 and CDR2 sequences are LNHDA and SQIVND (reference sequence). Losses at the gene ends were 7 bases for V and 4 bases for J; bases not matched to a gene: 5. This CDR3 is 13 amino acids long. The CDR3 DNA reads TGTGCCAGTATGACAGGGGCGGTCACTGAAGCTTTCTTT. It translates to CASMTGAVTEAFF.

The gene calls are TRBV19 and TRBJ2-7; 7 bases match TRBD1. The V segment lost 5 bases and the J segment 4 bases; nucleotides outside the gene matches: 5. Germline CDR1 and CDR2: LNHDA and SQIVND (reference sequence). The CDR3 extends over 13 amino acids. The CDR3 protein is CASSPGQRYEQYF. The CDR3 bases are TGTGCCAGTAGTCCGGGACAGCGATACGAGCAGTACTTC.

The chain uses TRBV5-1 and TRBJ2-7; TRBD2 matches 11 bases. The germline V gene encodes CDR1 SGHRS and CDR2 YFSETQ. The V gene end was trimmed by 0 bases and the J gene end by 1 base; junction bases not matched to a gene: 6. CDR3 length: 17 residues. DNA of the CDR3: TGCGCCAGCAGCTTGGGCACTAGCGGGGGCCTTTCCTACGAGCAGTACTTC. This codes for CASSLGTSGGLSYEQYF.

The gene calls are TRBV28 and TRBJ2-1, with D unclear. CDR1 is MDHEN, CDR2 SYDVKM, per germline. This CDR3 is built from 13 residues. V lost 8 bases, J lost 7 bases, and 15 bases lay in between. The CDR3 DNA reads TGTGCCAGCGCCGAGGAACCTGAGAATGAGCAGTTCTTC. Encoded protein: CASAEEPENEQFF. The whole variable domain, filled in from reference TRBV28 and TRBJ2-1, reads DVKVTQSSRYLVKRTGEKVFLECVQDMDHENMFWYRQDPGLGLRLIYFSYDVKMKEKGDIPEGYSVSREKKERFSLILESASTNQTSMYLCASAEEPENEQFFGPGTRLTVL.

V usage is TRBV28 and J usage is TRBJ1-5; D unresolved. In germline, CDR1 is MDHEN, CDR2 SYDVKM. This CDR3 has 11 residues. Trimming cost V 5 bases and J 4 bases, with 3 bases left between them. CDR3 in amino acids: CASSPNQPQHF. The CDR3 DNA is TGTGCCAGCAGTCCTAATCAGCCCCAGCATTTT.

A single count supports this clone. The CDR3 region is CASKGGFGNTIYF. The CDR3 coding sequence is TGTGCCAGCAAAGGGGGCTTCGGAAACACCATATATTTT. V gene TRBV28 combines with J gene TRBJ1-3; 7 nucleotides line up with TRBD1. The trim removed 7 bases at V and 4 bases at J, leaving 4 bases unmatched. Looked up from germline, CDR1 is MDHEN and CDR2 is SYDVKM. This CDR3 has 13 residues. The variable domain in full, with the rest retrieved from reference TRBV28 and TRBJ1-3, is DVKVTQSSRYLVKRTGEKVFLECVQDMDHENMFWYRQDPGLGLRLIYFSYDVKMKEKGDIPEGYSVSREKKERFSLILESASTNQTSMYLCASKGGFGNTIYFGEGSWLTVV.